What follows is one TCR beta chain and its context. Its antigen is unknown. Some clones are missing from TCRdb's copy, which holds only in-frame ones; the method was immunoSEQ multiplex PCR. Among fewer than 130,000 clones listed, more than 85% were seen once. Trimming removed 3 bases from V and 3 bases from J; junction bases left unmatched: 3. CDR3 length equals 15 residues. The germline V gene has CDR1 KGHSH and CDR2 LQKENI. The data belong to a study of T cell responses to AZD1222 COVID-19 vaccine. Study as a whole: Pooled samples include second doses given at about 4 or 12 weeks.

General observations from the study: Two doses of AZD1222 preceded a rise in Spike-specific TCR breadth and depth. Reports say nearly half of spike-specific TCRs go after unmutated variant regions.

The source is an adult in good health. The material sequenced was peripheral blood, taken on day 0 of AZD1222 vaccination. The rearrangement links TRBV18 to TRBJ2-2; 8 positions match TRBD1. The CDR3 loop is CASSPSGGYTGELFF. CDR3 nucleotides: TGTGCCAGCTCACCCTCAGGGGGCTACACCGGGGAGCTGTTTTTT. The full variable domain, in which reference TRBV18 and TRBJ2-2 provide the parts outside the CDR3, is NAGVMQNPRHLVRRRGQEARLRCSPMKGHSHVYWYRQLPEEGLKFMVYLQKENIIDESGMPKERFSAEFPKEGPSILRIQQVVRGDSAAYFCASSPSGGYTGELFFGEGSRLTVL.